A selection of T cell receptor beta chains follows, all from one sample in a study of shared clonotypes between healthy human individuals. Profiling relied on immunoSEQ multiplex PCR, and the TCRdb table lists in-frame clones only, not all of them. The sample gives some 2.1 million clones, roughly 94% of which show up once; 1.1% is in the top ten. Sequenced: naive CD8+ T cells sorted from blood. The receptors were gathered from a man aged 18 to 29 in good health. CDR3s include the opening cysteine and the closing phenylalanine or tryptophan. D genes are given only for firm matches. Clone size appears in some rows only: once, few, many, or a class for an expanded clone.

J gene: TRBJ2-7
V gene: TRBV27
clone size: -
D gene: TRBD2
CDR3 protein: CASSTGTSGTHEQYF
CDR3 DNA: TGTGCCAGCAGTACCGGGACTAGCGGGACGCACGAGCAGTACTTC

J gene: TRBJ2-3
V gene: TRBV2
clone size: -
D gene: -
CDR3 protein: CASVPTGSTDTQYF
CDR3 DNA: TGTGCCAGCGTACCAACAGGGAGCACAGATACGCAGTATTTT

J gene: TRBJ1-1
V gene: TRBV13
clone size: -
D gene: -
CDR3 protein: CASSLTGLNTEAFF
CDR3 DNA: TGTGCCAGCAGCCTTACAGGTTTAAACACTGAAGCTTTCTTT

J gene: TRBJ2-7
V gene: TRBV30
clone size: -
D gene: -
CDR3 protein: CAWSDPGDYEQYF
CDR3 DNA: TGTGCCTGGAGTGACCCAGGGGACTACGAGCAGTACTTC

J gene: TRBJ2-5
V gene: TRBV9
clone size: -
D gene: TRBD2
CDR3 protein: CASSGPPGGSGLQETQYF
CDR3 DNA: TGTGCCAGCAGCGGCCCTCCCGGGGGGAGCGGCCTCCAAGAGACCCAGTACTTC

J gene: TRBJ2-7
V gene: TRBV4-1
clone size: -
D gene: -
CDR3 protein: CASTAGGSGAAYEQYF
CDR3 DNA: TGCGCCAGCACCGCCGGAGGTTCCGGGGCGGCCTACGAGCAGTACTTC

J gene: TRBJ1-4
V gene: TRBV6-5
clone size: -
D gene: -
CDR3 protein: CASSRDGATNEKLFF
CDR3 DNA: TGTGCCAGCAGCCGGGACGGCGCAACTAATGAAAAACTGTTTTTT

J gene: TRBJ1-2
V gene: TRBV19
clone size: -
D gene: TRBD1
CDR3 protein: CASSTADREQGYTF
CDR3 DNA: TGTGCCAGTAGTACGGCGGACAGGGAACAAGGCTACACCTTC

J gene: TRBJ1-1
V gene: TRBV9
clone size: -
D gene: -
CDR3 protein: CASSADSLNTEAFF
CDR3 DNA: TGTGCCAGCAGCGCAGACAGCTTGAACACTGAAGCTTTCTTT

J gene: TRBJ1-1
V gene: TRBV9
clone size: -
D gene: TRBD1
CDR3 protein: CASSVTGGTTEAFF
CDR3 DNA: TGTGCCAGCAGCGTAACAGGGGGCACCACTGAAGCTTTCTTT

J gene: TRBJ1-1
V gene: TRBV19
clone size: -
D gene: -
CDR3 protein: CASSIWLRGNTEAFF
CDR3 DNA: TGTGCCAGTAGTATATGGCTCAGGGGAAACACTGAAGCTTTCTTT

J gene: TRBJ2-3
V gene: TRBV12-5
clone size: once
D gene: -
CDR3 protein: CASGWTGPDTQYF
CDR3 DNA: TGTGCTAGTGGTTGGACGGGTCCAGATACGCAGTATTTT

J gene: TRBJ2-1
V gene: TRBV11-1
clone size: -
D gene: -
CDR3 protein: CASSLPEGWDYNEQFF
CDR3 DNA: TGTGCCAGCAGCCTCCCTGAGGGGTGGGACTACAATGAGCAGTTCTTC

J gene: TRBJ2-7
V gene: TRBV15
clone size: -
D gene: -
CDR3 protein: CATSIGRSYEQYF
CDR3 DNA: TGTGCCACCAGCATCGGGAGATCCTACGAGCAGTACTTC

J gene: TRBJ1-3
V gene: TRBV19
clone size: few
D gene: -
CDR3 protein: CASRVGRWASGNTIYF
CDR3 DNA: TGTGCCTCCAGGGTAGGACGGTGGGCCTCCGGAAACACCATATATTTT

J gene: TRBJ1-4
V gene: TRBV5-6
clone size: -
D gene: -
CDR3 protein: CASSLDRESQNNEKLFF
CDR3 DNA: TGTGCCAGCAGCTTGGACAGGGAAAGCCAAAATAATGAAAAACTGTTTTTT

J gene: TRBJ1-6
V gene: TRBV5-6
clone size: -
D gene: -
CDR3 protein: CASSLVRGHWDNSPLHF
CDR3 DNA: TGTGCCAGCAGCTTGGTAAGGGGACATTGGGATAATTCACCCCTCCACTTT

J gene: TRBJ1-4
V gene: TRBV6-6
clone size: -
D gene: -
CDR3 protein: CASRAPTELFF
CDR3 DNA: TGTGCCAGCAGGGCCCCCACCGAACTGTTTTTT

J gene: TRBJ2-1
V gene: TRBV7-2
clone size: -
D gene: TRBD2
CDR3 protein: CASTLLAGAYNEQFF
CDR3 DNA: TGTGCCAGCACCTTACTAGCGGGGGCCTACAATGAGCAGTTCTTC

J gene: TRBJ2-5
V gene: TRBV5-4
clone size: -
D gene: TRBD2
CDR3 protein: CASSLRGLAEQETQYF
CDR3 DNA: TGTGCCAGCAGCTTGAGGGGACTAGCGGAACAAGAGACCCAGTACTTC

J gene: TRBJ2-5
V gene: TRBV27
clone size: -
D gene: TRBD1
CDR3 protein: CASSLMGQGETQYF
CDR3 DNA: TGTGCCAGCAGTTTAATGGGACAGGGAGAGACCCAGTACTTC

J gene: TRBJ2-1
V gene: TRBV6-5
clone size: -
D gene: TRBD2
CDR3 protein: CASSYSGLNNEQFF
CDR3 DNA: TGTGCCAGCAGTTATAGCGGGTTAAACAATGAGCAGTTCTTC